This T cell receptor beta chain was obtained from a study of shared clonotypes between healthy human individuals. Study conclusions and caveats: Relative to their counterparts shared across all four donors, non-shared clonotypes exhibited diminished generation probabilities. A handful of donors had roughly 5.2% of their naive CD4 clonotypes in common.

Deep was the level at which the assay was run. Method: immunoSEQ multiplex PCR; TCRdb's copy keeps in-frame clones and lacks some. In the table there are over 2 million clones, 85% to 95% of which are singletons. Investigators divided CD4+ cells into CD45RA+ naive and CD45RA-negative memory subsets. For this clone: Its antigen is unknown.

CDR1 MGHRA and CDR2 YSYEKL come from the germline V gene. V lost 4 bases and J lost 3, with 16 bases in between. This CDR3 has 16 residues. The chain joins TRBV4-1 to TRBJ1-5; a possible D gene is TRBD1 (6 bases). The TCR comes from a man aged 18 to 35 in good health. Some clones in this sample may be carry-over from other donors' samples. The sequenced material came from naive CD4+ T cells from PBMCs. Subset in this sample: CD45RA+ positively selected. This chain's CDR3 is CASSPRGDITNQPQHF. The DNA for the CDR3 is TGCGCCAGCAGCCCCCGGGGGGACATTACCAATCAGCCCCAGCATTTT.